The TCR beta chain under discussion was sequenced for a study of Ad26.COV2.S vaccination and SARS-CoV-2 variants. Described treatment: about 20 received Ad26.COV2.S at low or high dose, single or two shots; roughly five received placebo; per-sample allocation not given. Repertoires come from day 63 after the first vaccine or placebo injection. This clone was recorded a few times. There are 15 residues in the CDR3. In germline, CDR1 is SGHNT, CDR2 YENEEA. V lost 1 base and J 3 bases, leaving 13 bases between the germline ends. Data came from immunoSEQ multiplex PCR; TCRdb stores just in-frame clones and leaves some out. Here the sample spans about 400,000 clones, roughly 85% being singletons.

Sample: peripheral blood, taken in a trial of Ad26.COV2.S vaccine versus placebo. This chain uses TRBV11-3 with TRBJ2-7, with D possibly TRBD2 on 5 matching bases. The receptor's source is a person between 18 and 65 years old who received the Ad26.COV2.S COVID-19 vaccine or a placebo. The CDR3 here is CASSLAAGMGYEQYF. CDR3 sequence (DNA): TGTGCCAGCAGCTTAGCAGCCGGGATGGGCTACGAGCAGTACTTC.